This paragraph covers one TCR beta chain sequence. The source of the sample is a study of control samples from healthy donors and cancer patients. The CDR3 spans 16 residues. V dropped 2 bases and J dropped 5; count of bases not matched to a gene: 10. Per germline, CDR1 MNHEY and CDR2 SMNVEV (reference sequence). This table comes from immunoSEQ multiplex PCR, and its TCRdb copy is limited to in-frame clones, with some not included. The sample lists about 79,000 clones, over 85% seen once, with around 1.3% in the top ten. Source material: PBMCs. This chain links TRBV27 with TRBJ1-2; TRBD1 matches at 8 bases. This TCR was recovered from a woman aged 40 to 50 with lung cancer. The DNA of the CDR3 is TGTGCCAGCAGTTTAGGGGCAGGGGGCCTGACTTATGGCTACACCTTC. Amino acids: CASSLGAGGLTYGYTF.